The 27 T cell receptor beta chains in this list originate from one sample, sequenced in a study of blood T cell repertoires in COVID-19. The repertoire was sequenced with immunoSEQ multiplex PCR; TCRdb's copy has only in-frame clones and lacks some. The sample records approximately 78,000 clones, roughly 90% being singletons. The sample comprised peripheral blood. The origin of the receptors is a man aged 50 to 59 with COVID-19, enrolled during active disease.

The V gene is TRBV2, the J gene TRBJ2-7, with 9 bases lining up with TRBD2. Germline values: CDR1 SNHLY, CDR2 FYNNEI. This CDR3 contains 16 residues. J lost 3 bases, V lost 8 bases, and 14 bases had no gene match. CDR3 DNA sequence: TGTGCCAGCGGAAGCCCGGGGGTAGCGGGAGACTACGAGCAGTACTTC. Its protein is CASGSPGVAGDYEQYF.

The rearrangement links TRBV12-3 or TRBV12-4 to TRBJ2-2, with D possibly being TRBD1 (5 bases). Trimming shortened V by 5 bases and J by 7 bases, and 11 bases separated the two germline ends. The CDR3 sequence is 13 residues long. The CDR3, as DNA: TGTGCCAGCAGTATTAAGGGGCGCGGGGAGCTGTTTTTT. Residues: CASSIKGRGELFF.

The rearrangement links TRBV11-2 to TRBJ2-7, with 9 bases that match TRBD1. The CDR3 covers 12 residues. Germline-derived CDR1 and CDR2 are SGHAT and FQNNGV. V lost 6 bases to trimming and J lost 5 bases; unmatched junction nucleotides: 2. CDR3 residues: CASSRDRDEQYV. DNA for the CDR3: TGTGCCAGCAGTCGGGACAGGGACGAGCAGTACGTC.

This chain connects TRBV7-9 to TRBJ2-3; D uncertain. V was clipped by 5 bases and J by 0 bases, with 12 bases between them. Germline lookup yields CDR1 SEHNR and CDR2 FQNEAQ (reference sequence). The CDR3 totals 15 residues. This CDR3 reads CASSPQAGSTDTQYF. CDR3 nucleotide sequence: TGTGCCAGCAGCCCCCAGGCAGGTAGCACAGATACGCAGTATTTT. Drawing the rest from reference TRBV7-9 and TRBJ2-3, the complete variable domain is DTGVSQNPRHKITKRGQNVTFRCDPISEHNRLYWYRQTLGQGPEFLTYFQNEAQLEKSRLLSDRFSAERPKGSFSTLEIQRTEQGDSAMYLCASSPQAGSTDTQYFGPGTRLTVL.

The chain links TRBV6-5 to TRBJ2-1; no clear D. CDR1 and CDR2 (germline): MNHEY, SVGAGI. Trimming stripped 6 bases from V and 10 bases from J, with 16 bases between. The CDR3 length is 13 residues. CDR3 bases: TGTGCCAGCAGCCTCGAGTTACAGACCGAGCAGTTCTTC. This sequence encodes CASSLELQTEQFF.

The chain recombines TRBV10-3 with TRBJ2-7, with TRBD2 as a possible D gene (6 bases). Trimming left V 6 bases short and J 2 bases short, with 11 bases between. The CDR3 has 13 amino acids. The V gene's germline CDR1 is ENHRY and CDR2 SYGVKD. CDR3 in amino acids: CAISRDFAYEQYF. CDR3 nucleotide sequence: TGTGCCATCAGCCGGGACTTTGCCTACGAGCAGTACTTC.

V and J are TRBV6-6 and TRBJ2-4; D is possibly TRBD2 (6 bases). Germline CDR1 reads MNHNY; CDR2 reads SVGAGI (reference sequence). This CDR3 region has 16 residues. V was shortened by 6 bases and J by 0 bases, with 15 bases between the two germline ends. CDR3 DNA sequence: TGTGCCAGCAGACCCGCGGGACCCATAGCCAAAAACATTCAGTACTTC. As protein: CASRPAGPIAKNIQYF.

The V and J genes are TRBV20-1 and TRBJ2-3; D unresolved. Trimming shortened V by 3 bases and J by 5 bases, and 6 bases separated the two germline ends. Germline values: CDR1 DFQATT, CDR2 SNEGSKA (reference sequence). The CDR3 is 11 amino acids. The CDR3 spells CSASHGDTQYF. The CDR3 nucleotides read TGCAGTGCTAGCCACGGAGATACGCAGTATTTT.

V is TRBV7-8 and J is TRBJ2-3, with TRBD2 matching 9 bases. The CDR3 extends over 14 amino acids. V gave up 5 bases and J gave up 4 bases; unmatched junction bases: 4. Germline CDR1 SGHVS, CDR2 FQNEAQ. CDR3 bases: TGTGCCAGCAGCGCGGGAGGGGTCGCAGATACGCAGTATTTT. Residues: CASSAGGVADTQYF. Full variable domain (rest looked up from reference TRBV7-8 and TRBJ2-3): GAGVSQSPRYKVAKRGQDVALRCDPISGHVSLFWYQQALGQGPEFLTYFQNEAQLDKSGLPSDRFFAERPEGSVSTLKIQRTQQEDSAVYLCASSAGGVADTQYFGPGTRLTVL.

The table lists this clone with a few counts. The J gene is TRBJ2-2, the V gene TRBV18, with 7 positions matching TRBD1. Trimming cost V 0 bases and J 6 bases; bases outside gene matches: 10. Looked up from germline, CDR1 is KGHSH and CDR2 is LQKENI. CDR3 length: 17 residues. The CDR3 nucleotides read TGTGCCAGCTCACCACCGACAGGGAATAGAGGTGCCGGGGAGCTGTTTTTT. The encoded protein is CASSPPTGNRGAGELFF.

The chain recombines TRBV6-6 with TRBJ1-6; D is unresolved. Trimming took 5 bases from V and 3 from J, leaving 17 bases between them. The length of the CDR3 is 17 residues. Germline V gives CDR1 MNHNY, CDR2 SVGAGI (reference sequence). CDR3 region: CASSPTKRHVYNSPLHF. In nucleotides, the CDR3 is TGTGCCAGCAGTCCCACCAAACGACACGTCTATAATTCACCCCTCCACTTT.

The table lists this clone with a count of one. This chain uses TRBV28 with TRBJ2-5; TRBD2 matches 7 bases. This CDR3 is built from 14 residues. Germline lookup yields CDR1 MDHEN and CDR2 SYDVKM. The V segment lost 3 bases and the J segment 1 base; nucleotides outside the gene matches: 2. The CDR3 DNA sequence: TGTGCCAGCAGTTTCGGGGGGACCCAAGAGACCCAGTACTTC. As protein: CASSFGGTQETQYF. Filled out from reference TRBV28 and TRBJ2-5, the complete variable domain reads DVKVTQSSRYLVKRTGEKVFLECVQDMDHENMFWYRQDPGLGLRLIYFSYDVKMKEKGDIPEGYSVSREKKERFSLILESASTNQTSMYLCASSFGGTQETQYFGPGTRLLVL.

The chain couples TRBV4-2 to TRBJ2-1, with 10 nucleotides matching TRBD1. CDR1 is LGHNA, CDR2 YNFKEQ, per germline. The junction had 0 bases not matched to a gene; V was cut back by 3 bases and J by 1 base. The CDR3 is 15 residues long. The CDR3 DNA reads TGTGCCAGCAGCCAGGGACAGGGGTCCTACAATGAGCAGTTCTTC. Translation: CASSQGQGSYNEQFF.

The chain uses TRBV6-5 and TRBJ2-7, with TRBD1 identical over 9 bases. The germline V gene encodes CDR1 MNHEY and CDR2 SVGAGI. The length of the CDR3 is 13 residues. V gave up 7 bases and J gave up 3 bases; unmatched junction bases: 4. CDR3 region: CASTPGQGYEQYV. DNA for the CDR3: TGTGCCAGCACCCCGGGACAGGGCTACGAGCAGTACGTC.

CDR3 DNA sequence: TGTGCCAGCAGCTTGAACAGCTATGGCTACACCTTC. It is translated as CASSLNSYGYTF. The chain carries TRBV7-9 and TRBJ1-2; D is unclear. Deletions cut 3 bases from V and 4 bases from J, with 6 bases between. There are 12 residues in the CDR3. Germline V gives CDR1 SEHNR, CDR2 FQNEAQ (reference sequence).

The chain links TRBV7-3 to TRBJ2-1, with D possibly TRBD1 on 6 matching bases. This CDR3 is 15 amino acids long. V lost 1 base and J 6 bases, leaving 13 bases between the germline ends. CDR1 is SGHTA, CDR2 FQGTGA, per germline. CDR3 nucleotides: TGTGCCAGCAGCTTAAAAGGGGGTAGCCCCAATGAGCAGTTCTTC. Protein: CASSLKGGSPNEQFF.

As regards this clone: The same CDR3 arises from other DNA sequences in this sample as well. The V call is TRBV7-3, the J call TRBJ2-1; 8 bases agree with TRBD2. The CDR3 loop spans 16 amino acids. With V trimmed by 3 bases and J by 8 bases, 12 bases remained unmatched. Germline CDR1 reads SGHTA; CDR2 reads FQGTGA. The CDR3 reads CASSFFRGGASYEQFF. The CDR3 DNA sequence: TGTGCCAGCAGCTTCTTCCGGGGGGGTGCTAGCTATGAGCAGTTCTTC.

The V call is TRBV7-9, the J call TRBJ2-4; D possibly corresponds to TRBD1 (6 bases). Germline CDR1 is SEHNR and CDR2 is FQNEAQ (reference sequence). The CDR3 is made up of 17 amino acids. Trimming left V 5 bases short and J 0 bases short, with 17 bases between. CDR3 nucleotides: TGTGCCAGCAGCCCGCGCCCGGGACAACTAGCCAAAAACATTCAGTACTTC. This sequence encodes CASSPRPGQLAKNIQYF.

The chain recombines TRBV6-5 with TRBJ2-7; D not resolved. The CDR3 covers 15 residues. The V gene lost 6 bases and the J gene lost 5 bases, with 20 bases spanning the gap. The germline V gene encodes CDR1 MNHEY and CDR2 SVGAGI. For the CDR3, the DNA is TGTGCCAGCAGCAGGTCACAGACCTCTTGGGACGAGCAGTACGTC. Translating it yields CASSRSQTSWDEQYV.

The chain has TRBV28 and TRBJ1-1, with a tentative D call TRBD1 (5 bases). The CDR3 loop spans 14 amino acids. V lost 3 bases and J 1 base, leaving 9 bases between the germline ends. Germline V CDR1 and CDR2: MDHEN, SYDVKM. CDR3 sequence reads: CASSFRGWNTEAFF. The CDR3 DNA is TGTGCCAGCAGTTTCCGGGGGTGGAACACTGAAGCTTTCTTT.

Here the CDR3 DNA reads TGTCCGGGACAGGTATATGCCCTAGCCAAAAACATTCAGTACTTC. Translating it yields CPGQVYALAKNIQYF. The chain has TRBV19 and TRBJ2-4; 8 positions match TRBD1. Per the germline V gene, CDR1 is LNHDA and CDR2 is SQIVND (reference sequence). This CDR3 is built from 15 residues.

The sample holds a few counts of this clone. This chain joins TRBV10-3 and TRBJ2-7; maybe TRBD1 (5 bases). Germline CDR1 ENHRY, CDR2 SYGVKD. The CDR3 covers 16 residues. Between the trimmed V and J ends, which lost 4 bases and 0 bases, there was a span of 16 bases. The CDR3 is CAISGWTLHLSYEQYF. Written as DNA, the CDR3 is TGTGCCATCAGTGGATGGACACTGCACCTCTCCTACGAGCAGTACTTC.

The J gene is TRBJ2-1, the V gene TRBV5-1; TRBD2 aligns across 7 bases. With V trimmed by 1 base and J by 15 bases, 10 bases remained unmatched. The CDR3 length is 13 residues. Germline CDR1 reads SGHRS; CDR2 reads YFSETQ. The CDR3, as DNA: TGCGCCAGCAGCTTGAACGGTAATAGACTAGCGTTCTTC. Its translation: CASSLNGNRLAFF.

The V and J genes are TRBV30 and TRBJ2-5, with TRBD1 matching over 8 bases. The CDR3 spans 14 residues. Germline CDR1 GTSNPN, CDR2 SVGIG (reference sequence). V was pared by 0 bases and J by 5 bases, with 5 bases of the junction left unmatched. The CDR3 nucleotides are TGTGCCTGGAGTGTACAGGGGGGCGGGGAGACCCAGTACTTC. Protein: CAWSVQGGGETQYF.

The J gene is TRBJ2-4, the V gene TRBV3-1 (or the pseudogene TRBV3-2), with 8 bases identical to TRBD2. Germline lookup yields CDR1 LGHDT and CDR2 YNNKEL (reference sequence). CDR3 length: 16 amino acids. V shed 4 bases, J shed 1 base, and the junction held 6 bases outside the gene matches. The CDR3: CASSPGGLTAKNIQYF. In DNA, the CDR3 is TGTGCCAGCAGCCCGGGGGGGCTAACGGCCAAAAACATTCAGTACTTC.

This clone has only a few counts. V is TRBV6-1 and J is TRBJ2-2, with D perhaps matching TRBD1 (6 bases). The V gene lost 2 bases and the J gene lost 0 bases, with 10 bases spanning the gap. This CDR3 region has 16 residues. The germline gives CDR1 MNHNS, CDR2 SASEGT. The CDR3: CASSEFWTANTGELFF. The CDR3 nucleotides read TGTGCCAGCAGTGAATTTTGGACAGCGAACACCGGGGAGCTGTTTTTT.

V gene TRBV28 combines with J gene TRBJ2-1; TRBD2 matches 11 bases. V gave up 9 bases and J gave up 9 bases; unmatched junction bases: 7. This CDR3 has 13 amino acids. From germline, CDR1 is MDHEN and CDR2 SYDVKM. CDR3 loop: CASSGRVIPEQFF. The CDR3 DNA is TGTGCCAGTAGCGGGAGGGTCATTCCTGAGCAGTTCTTC.